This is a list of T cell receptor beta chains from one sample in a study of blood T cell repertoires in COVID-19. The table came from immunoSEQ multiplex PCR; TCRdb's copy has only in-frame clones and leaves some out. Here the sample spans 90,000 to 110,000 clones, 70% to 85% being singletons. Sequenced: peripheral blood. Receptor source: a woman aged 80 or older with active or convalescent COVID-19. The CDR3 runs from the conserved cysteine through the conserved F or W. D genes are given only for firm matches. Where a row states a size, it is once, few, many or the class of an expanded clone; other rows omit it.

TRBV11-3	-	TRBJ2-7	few	CASSLEVGAGNYEQYF	TGTGCCAGCAGCTTAGAGGTGGGAGCCGGGAACTACGAGCAGTACTTC
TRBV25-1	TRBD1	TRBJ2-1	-	CASSTQAGQGSFNEQFF	TGTGCCAGCAGTACCCAGGCTGGACAGGGAAGTTTCAATGAGCAGTTCTTC
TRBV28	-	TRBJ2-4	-	CASSVGGRTPFYPYF	TGTGCCAGCAGTGTCGGAGGCAGGACCCCGTTTTACCCGTACTTC
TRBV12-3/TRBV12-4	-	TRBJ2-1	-	CATFGGSNEQFF	TGTGCCACTTTTGGGGGGTCCAATGAGCAGTTCTTC
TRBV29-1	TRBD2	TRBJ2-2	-	CSVSGINTGELFF	TGCAGCGTTAGCGGGATTAACACCGGGGAGCTGTTTTTT
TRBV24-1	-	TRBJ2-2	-	CATSGSGFTGELFF	TGTGCCACCAGTGGGTCAGGCTTCACCGGGGAGCTGTTTTTT
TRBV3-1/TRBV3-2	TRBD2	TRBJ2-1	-	CASSPTIRELAGVVNEQFF	TGTGCCAGCAGCCCCACTATCCGAGAACTAGCGGGAGTTGTCAATGAGCAGTTCTTC
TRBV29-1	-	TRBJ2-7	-	CSGGLFGQYF	TGCAGCGGGGGCCTGTTCGGGCAGTACTTC
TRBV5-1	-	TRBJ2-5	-	CASSLAGAQETQYF	TGCGCCAGCAGCTTGGCTGGGGCACAAGAGACCCAGTACTTC
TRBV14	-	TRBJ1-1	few	CASSTLRGPENTEAFF	TGTGCCAGCAGCACCCTCCGAGGCCCCGAGAACACTGAAGCTTTCTTT
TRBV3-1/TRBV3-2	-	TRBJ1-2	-	CASSPLQENYGYTF	TGTGCCAGCAGCCCCCTACAGGAGAACTATGGCTACACCTTC